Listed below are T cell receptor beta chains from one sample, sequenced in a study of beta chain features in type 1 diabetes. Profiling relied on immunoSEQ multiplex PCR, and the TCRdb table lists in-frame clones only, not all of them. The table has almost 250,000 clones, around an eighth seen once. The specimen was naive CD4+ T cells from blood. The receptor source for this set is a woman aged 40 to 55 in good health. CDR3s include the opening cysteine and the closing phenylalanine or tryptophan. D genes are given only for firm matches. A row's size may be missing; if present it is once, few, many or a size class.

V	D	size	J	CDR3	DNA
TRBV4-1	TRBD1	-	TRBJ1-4	CASSQGPGTATNEKLFF	TGCGCCAGCAGCCAAGGGCCCGGGACAGCAACTAATGAAAAACTGTTTTTT
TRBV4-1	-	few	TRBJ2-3	CASSQDPVDTQYF	TGCGCCAGCAGCCAAGATCCCGTCGATACGCAGTATTTT
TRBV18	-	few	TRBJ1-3	CASSPTPGQANTIYF	TGTGCCAGCTCACCTACACCGGGACAAGCAAACACCATATATTTT
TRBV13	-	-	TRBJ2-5	CASRGAVQETQYF	TGTGCCAGCAGGGGAGCGGTCCAAGAGACCCAGTACTTC
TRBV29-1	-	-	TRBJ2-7	CSVEDSSPYEQYF	TGCAGCGTTGAAGATAGCTCGCCGTACGAACAGTACTTC
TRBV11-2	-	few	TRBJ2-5	CASSFGGLQETQYF	TGTGCCAGCAGCTTTGGCGGGCTTCAAGAGACCCAGTACTTC
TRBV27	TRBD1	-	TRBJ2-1	CASSPGTGWFF	TGTGCCAGCAGCCCCGGGACAGGGTGGTTCTTC
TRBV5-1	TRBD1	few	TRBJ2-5	CASSWTGSGGETQYF	TGCGCCAGCAGCTGGACAGGGTCCGGAGGGGAGACCCAGTACTTC
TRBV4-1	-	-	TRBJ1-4	CATAPTGAGNEKLFF	TGCGCCACCGCGCCCACGGGAGCGGGTAATGAAAAACTGTTTTTT
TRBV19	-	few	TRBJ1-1	CASSRDLGNTEAFF	TGTGCCAGTAGCCGGGATCTGGGAAACACTGAAGCTTTCTTT
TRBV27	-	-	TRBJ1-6	CASRQGSPNPLHF	TGTGCCAGCAGACAGGGCTCCCCCAATCCCCTCCACTTT
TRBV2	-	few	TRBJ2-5	CASSVGAVSSTPETQYF	TGTGCCAGCAGTGTAGGTGCGGTCAGCTCCACACCAGAGACCCAGTACTTC
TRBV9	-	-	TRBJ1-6	CASTIGGNSPLHF	TGTGCCAGCACCATTGGGGGGAATTCACCCCTCCACTTT
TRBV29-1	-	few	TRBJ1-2	CSARPPSGLICF	TGCAGCGCAAGACCCCCCAGCGGGCTGATATGCTTC
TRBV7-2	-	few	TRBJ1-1	CASSLRRVGWAEAFF	TGTGCCAGCAGCCTGAGACGGGTCGGTTGGGCTGAAGCTTTCTTT
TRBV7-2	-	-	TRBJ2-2	CASSFGSAVTGELFF	TGTGCCAGCAGCTTTGGTTCTGCAGTCACCGGGGAGCTGTTTTTT
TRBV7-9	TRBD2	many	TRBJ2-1	CASSVKLAGGINEQFF	TGTGCCAGCAGCGTAAAGCTAGCGGGAGGAATCAATGAGCAGTTCTTC
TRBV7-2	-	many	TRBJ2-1	CAGDRSSYNEQFF	TGTGCCGGCGACAGGAGCTCCTACAATGAGCAGTTCTTC
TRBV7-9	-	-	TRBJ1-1	CASSQRVKTEAFF	TGTGCCAGCAGCCAACGGGTGAAGACTGAAGCTTTCTTT
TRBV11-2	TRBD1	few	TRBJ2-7	CASSLDLGTGSYEQYF	TGTGCCAGCAGCTTAGATCTGGGGACAGGGTCCTACGAGCAGTACTTC
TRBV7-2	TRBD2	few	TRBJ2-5	CASSSGLAGRGVETQYF	TGTGCCAGCAGCTCGGGACTAGCGGGCCGAGGGGTGGAGACCCAGTACTTC
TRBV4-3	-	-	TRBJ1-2	CASSQDTRGANYGYTF	TGCGCCAGCAGCCAAGACACCCGGGGGGCTAACTATGGCTACACCTTC
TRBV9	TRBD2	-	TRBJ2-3	CASSAGLAGGPDTQYF	TGTGCCAGCAGCGCGGGACTAGCGGGGGGGCCAGATACGCAGTATTTT
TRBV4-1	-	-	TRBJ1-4	CASSPGPGRTNEKLFF	TGCGCCAGCAGCCCGGGACCGGGGAGGACTAATGAAAAACTGTTTTTT
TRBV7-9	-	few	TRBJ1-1	CASSLFGGGDTEAFF	TGTGCCAGCAGCTTATTTGGAGGGGGGGACACTGAAGCTTTCTTT
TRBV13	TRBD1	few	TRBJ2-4	CASSLGPRGQGSTNIQYF	TGTGCCAGCAGCTTAGGACCAAGGGGGCAGGGCTCCACAAACATTCAGTACTTC
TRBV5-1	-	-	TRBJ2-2	CASSPLAAPNTGELFF	TGCGCCAGCAGCCCATTAGCGGCCCCGAACACCGGGGAGCTGTTTTTT
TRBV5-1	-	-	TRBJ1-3	CASSLQGYSGNTIYF	TGCGCCAGCAGCTTACAGGGCTACTCTGGAAACACCATATATTTT
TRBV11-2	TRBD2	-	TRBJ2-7	CASSLLAGATYEQYF	TGTGCCAGCAGCTTACTAGCGGGGGCTACCTACGAGCAGTACTTC
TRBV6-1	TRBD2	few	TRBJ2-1	CASSGRTSGGNNEQFF	TGTGCCAGCAGTGGAAGGACTAGCGGGGGGAACAATGAGCAGTTCTTC
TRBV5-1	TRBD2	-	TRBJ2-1	CASRLMTSGGSNEQFF	TGCGCCAGCAGGTTGATGACTAGCGGGGGCTCCAATGAGCAGTTCTTC
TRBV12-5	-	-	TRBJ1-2	CASGLVRLGQNYGYTF	TGTGCTAGTGGTTTGGTACGGTTAGGACAGAACTATGGCTACACCTTC
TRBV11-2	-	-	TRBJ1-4	CASSPTRTNEKLFF	TGTGCCAGCAGCCCCACCAGAACTAATGAAAAACTGTTTTTT
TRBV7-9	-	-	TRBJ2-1	CASSRIGGFYNEQFF	TGTGCCAGCAGCCGCATCGGGGGTTTCTACAATGAGCAGTTCTTC
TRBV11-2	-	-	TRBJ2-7	CASSMRTVEQYF	TGTGCCAGCAGCATGAGGACAGTCGAGCAGTACTTC
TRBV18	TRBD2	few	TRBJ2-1	CASSPRPSAGGGDEQFF	TGTGCCAGCTCACCACGGCCTTCGGCGGGGGGCGGGGATGAGCAGTTCTTC
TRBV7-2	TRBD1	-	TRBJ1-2	CASNHPGQSMRANYGYTF	TGTGCCAGCAACCATCCGGGACAGTCTATGAGGGCTAACTATGGCTACACCTTC
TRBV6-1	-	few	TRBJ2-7	CASSEGTVSEQYF	TGTGCCAGCAGTGAAGGAACAGTCAGCGAGCAGTACTTC
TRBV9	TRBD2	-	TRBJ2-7	CASSIGGDSYEQYF	TGTGCCAGCAGCATCGGGGGGGACTCCTACGAGCAGTACTTC
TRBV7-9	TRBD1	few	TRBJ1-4	CASSQTGTVSTNEKLFF	TGTGCCAGCAGCCAGACAGGGACCGTTTCAACTAATGAAAAACTGTTTTTT
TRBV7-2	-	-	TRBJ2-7	CASSSLALTYEQYF	TGTGCCAGCAGCTCTTTAGCGTTGACCTACGAGCAGTACTTC
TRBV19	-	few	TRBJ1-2	CASRDRGGYTF	TGTGCCAGCCGAGATAGAGGTGGCTACACCTTC
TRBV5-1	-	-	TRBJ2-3	CASSLVTGFLTDTQYF	TGCGCCAGCAGCTTGGTGACAGGTTTCCTCACAGATACGCAGTATTTT
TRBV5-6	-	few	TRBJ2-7	CASSLAGGGGGYF	TGTGCCAGCAGCTTGGCCGGAGGGGGAGGGGGGTACTTC
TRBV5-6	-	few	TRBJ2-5	CASSSGTGEVVQETQYF	TGTGCCAGCAGCTCCGGTACAGGGGAGGTGGTTCAAGAGACCCAGTACTTC
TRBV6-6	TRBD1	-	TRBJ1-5	CASRAGQDTPQHF	TGTGCCAGCAGGGCGGGACAGGACACGCCCCAGCATTTT
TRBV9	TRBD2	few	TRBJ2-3	CASSGLAGGGGTQYF	TGTGCCAGCAGCGGACTAGCGGGGGGTGGGGGTACGCAGTATTTT
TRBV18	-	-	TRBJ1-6	CASSPPIQGSGSPLHF	TGTGCCAGCTCACCACCGATACAGGGATCCGGGTCACCCCTCCACTTT
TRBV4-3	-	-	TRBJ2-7	CASSQGAIQGGNEQYF	TGCGCCAGCAGCCAAGGGGCTATACAGGGCGGCAACGAGCAGTACTTC
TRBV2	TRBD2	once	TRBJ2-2	CASKGGLAGSTGELFF	TGTGCCAGCAAAGGGGGACTAGCGGGTTCGACCGGGGAGCTGTTTTTT
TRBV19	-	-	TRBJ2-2	CASSPLAGELFF	TGTGCCAGTTCCCCCCTCGCCGGGGAGCTGTTTTTT
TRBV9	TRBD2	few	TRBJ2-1	CASSVRGAYNEQFF	TGTGCCAGCAGCGTACGGGGGGCCTACAATGAGCAGTTCTTC
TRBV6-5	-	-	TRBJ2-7	CASTRERATGEQYF	TGTGCCAGCACCCGAGAACGGGCTACAGGGGAGCAGTACTTC